These 8 T cell receptor beta chains share one sample of origin, sequenced in a study of T cells in Graves' hyperthyroidism and ophthalmopathy. RNA transcripts gave rise to amplified TCR beta CDR3 regions. Researchers ran a first-round RT-PCR on the TCR CDR3 using the HTBI primer set. Using its own MiXCR run on the multiplex PCR reads, TCRdb lists one record per CDR3 protein. Found here are hundreds of thousands of distinct CDR3 sequences, about 17% of them singletons; the top ten hold around 30%. Sequencing was performed on blood. The receptor source for this set is a woman younger than 30 with Graves' ophthalmopathy.

The sample holds a few counts of this clonotype. The V call is TRBV7-9, the J call TRBJ2-1; 7 bases are shared with TRBD2. Trimming took 5 bases from V and 5 from J; bases not matched to a gene: 15. The V gene's germline CDR1 is SEHNR and CDR2 FQNEAQ (reference sequence). There are 17 residues in the CDR3. The CDR3 protein is CASSPFRRLAEDNEQFF. The CDR3 DNA is TGTGCCAGCAGCCCCTTTAGAAGGCTAGCGGAGGACAATGAGCAGTTCTTC. The full variable domain, with the rest looked up from reference TRBV7-9 and TRBJ2-1, is DTGVSQNPRHKITKRGQNVTFRCDPISEHNRLYWYRQTLGQGPEFLTYFQNEAQLEKSRLLSDRFSAERPKGSFSTLEIQRTEQGDSAMYLCASSPFRRLAEDNEQFFGPGTRLTVL.

The table lists this clonotype with many counts. The rearrangement uses TRBV3-1 and TRBJ1-1; TRBD1 matches 9 bases. The V and J ends lost 3 bases and 7 bases, in that order; junction bases with no gene match: 3. Germline CDR1 reads LGHDT; CDR2 reads YNNKEL (reference sequence). The CDR3 covers 13 residues. CDR3: CASSQLGQGEAFF. As DNA, the CDR3 is TGTGCCAGCAGCCAGTTGGGACAGGGTGAAGCTTTCTTT.

The V and J genes are TRBV19 and TRBJ1-3, with D possibly TRBD1 on 5 matching bases. This CDR3 spans 14 amino acids. The ends were cut back, 2 bases at V and 4 bases at J, with 9 bases in the middle. Germline V gene lookup returns CDR1 LNHDA and CDR2 SQIVND (reference sequence). The CDR3 loop reads CASSIQGDGNTIYF. For the CDR3, the DNA is TGTGCCAGTAGTATACAGGGAGACGGAAACACCATATATTTT.

The V gene is TRBV6-1, the J gene TRBJ1-5, with D possibly being TRBD1 (5 bases). Germline CDR1 MNHNS, CDR2 SASEGT. The CDR3 sequence is 13 residues long. The V and J ends lost 3 bases and 5 bases respectively, with 8 bases between them. The CDR3 loop is CASSDGRDQPQHF. CDR3 bases: TGTGCCAGCAGTGATGGCAGGGATCAGCCCCAGCATTTT.

This clonotype was seen many times. The V call is TRBV20-1, the J call TRBJ2-2; a weak D match, TRBD2 (6 bases). Germline CDR1 reads DFQATT; CDR2 reads SNEGSKA (reference sequence). There are 18 residues in the CDR3. Trimming cost V 1 base and J 5 bases, with 23 bases left between them. This CDR3 is CSARAQRLGLSLTGELFF. CDR3 DNA sequence: TGCAGTGCTAGAGCCCAAAGACTAGGGCTCTCACTAACCGGGGAGCTGTTTTTT.

This clonotype was seen many times. This rearrangement joins TRBV20-1 to TRBJ2-5; TRBD2 aligns across 11 bases. The CDR3 extends over 14 amino acids. Losses at the gene ends were 4 bases for V and 5 bases for J; bases not matched to a gene: 6. Germline V gene data show CDR1 as DFQATT and CDR2 as SNEGSKA (reference sequence). The CDR3 coding sequence is TGCAGTGCTATAGCGGGAGGGATTCCCGAGACCCAGTACTTC. Translating it yields CSAIAGGIPETQYF.

This clonotype was counted ten times or more. The chain combines TRBV10-3 with TRBJ1-6, with D hard to call. Trimming shortened V by 2 bases and J by 5 bases, and 13 bases separated the two germline ends. The CDR3 has 16 amino acids. In germline, CDR1 is ENHRY, CDR2 SYGVKD. The CDR3 DNA follows: TGTGCCATCAGTGAGGGGGTGCGGCTTGATAATTCACCCCTCCACTTT. Translated, it gives CAISEGVRLDNSPLHF.

This clonotype has just a few counts. The chain combines TRBV20-1 with TRBJ2-1; TRBD2 agrees at 9 bases. V dropped 1 base and J dropped 5; count of bases not matched to a gene: 6. Germline CDR1 DFQATT, CDR2 SNEGSKA (reference sequence). The CDR3 has 15 residues. DNA for the CDR3: TGCAGTGCTAGAGTCTCGAGCGGGGGGAACAATGAGCAGTTCTTC. It encodes CSARVSSGGNNEQFF.